This T cell receptor beta chain was observed in a study of Graves' ophthalmopathy and Graves' hyperthyroidism (dated 2018 in TCRdb). The study in broad terms: Hyperthyroidism was considered stable if no progression to ophthalmopathy occurred within 18 months of follow-up. To tell Graves' ophthalmopathy apart from Graves' hyperthyroidism, and to predict which patients would progress to ophthalmopathy, the study relied on TCR beta repertoire signatures. In total, 135 blood samples were TCR-sequenced: 40 to 45 ophthalmopathy, 80 or so hyperthyroidism and some 17 hyperthyroidism-to-ophthalmopathy patients. To explore V-J signatures that separate ophthalmopathy from hyperthyroidism, a discovery set of about a hundred patients was enrolled, consisting of approximately 45 with ophthalmopathy and around 57 with stable hyperthyroidism. An independent validation cohort comprised around 19 hyperthyroidism patients and some 16 patients who later progressed from hyperthyroidism to ophthalmopathy. In more than five hyperthyroidism patients, the T-cell repertoires found in thyroid tissue were compared with those found in blood. Once sampling was done, hyperthyroidism patients were given methimazole at a starting dose of 30 mg daily, while ophthalmopathy patients were given high-dose intravenous methylprednisolone.

The paper's findings and limits, for the study overall: Sample size was not statistically predetermined, and group allocation was not concealed from the investigators. Most expanded thyroid clonotypes with frequency above 0.001 were also detected in blood, suggesting blood repertoires may reflect the thyroid immune response. In cross-validation, the 13-signature model distinguished ophthalmopathy from stable hyperthyroidism with 85% to 90% sensitivity and around 81% specificity, and in the test set the corresponding values were around 78% and 73%. In validation, the model predicted ophthalmopathy progression with about 71% sensitivity and approximately 72% specificity; 12 predicted patients were CT-confirmed with GO in a median of approximately six months.

The hyperthyroidism patients were 18 to 65 years old and newly diagnosed, with a disease duration of less than 2 months. Patients with other autoimmune diseases, uncontrolled infections, pregnancy or lactation were excluded. Clinical symptoms, serum thyroxine, TRAb, thyroid ultrasound and orbital computed tomography were used for diagnosis. Total RNA was extracted using Trizol reagent, and RNA quality was checked on an Agilent 2100 Bioanalyzer. CDR1 SGDLS and CDR2 YYNGEE are derived from the germline V gene. Relative to germline, V is 4 bases shorter and J is 5 bases shorter, with 8 bases between their ends. The CDR3 holds 12 amino acids from the cysteine to the phenylalanine. Only CDR3 DNA remains: 36 bases, in frame from the first base. Concerning this clonotype itself: Its target antigen remains unknown. Within one base of it there is no much larger clone, and no base qualities were kept.

For repertoire sequencing, the TCR beta CDR3 regions were amplified from RNA transcripts. The first round was an RT-PCR using HTBI primers with the Qiagen OneStep RT-PCR kit, and this first round was followed by a second-round multiplex PCR, then size selection and purification. Libraries were sequenced paired-end with 100 bp reads on an Illumina HiSeq2000. In the paper's pipeline: Reads were processed with SOAPnuke, discarding reads with adapters, uncalled bases, mean Phred below 15, or no exact constant-primer or identifier match. High-quality paired reads were merged with COPE v1.2.5. Each unique nucleotide sequence was defined as a clonotype, and clonotypes were aligned to IMGT TRB V, D and J references with MiTCR v1.1. The analysis was limited to V-J combinations with a frequency above 0.0001, which together covered 99.2% of repertoires. For each V-J combination, a TCR clonal expansion and chaos score was defined as F50 clonal expansion divided by the chaos observed in the TCRdist matrix. Welch's t-statistics and random forest were used to reduce the features to 10 to 15 V-J combinations, which were then used as input to a naive Bayes classifier. The similarity between thyroid and blood repertoires was quantified using the Morisita-Horn index. TCRdb redid the processing of the public reads, applying fastp at Q25 and MiXCR, and retained in-frame beta chains. Rows are unified per CDR3 protein, each entry keeping the most common DNA and genes. The V and J calls shown here were made by TCRdb, not taken from the authors' results. This sample lists 560,000 or so distinct CDR3 sequences; about 35% were detected once. The top ten constitute 3.5% to 4.5% of the sample.

This receptor was obtained from an adult man with Graves' hyperthyroidism. This sequence uses TRBV9 and TRBJ2-3, with the D gene too uncertain to name. Sequencing was done on a sample of peripheral blood or thyroid tissue (not recorded which). CDR3 reads: CASSMVGDTQYF. DNA sequence: TGTGCCAGCAGCATGGTCGGAGATACGCAGTATTTT.